The 20 T cell receptor beta chains presented below share a single source sample, sequenced in a study of early T cells in non-severe SARS-CoV-2 infection. MiXCR was run by TCRdb on the 5' RACE reads, yielding one entry per CDR3 protein. The sample consists of approximately 73,000 distinct CDR3 sequences, 9.5% to 15% of them appearing once. The sample was whole blood. The receptor set was obtained from an adult who was a healthcare worker with PCR-confirmed SARS-CoV-2 infection or an uninfected control (not recorded which).

A few counts support this clonotype. The rearrangement uses TRBV6-2 or TRBV6-3 and TRBJ2-7, with 11 positions matching TRBD1. Germline lookup yields CDR1 MNHEY and CDR2 SVGEGT. The junction had 1 base not matched to a gene; V was cut back by 0 bases and J by 3 bases. The CDR3 consists of 15 residues. The DNA for the CDR3 is TGTGCCAGCAGTTACTCCGGGACAGGGGGCTACGAGCAGTACTTC. Translating it yields CASSYSGTGGYEQYF.

The CDR3 is CASSPTLRDLQETQYF. Written as DNA, the CDR3 is TGTGCCAGCAGCCCCACTCTCCGGGACCTCCAAGAGACCCAGTACTTC. The chain is built from TRBV3-1 and TRBJ2-5; D is perhaps TRBD1 or TRBD2 (5 bases each). This CDR3 region has 16 residues. The V end was cut by 4 bases, the J end by 1 base, with 16 bases between. Germline V gene lookup returns CDR1 LGHDT and CDR2 YNNKEL (reference sequence).

The rearrangement links TRBV20-1 to TRBJ2-3; D remains unclear. Between the trimmed V and J ends, which lost 6 bases and 2 bases, there was a span of 12 bases. The CDR3 is made up of 13 amino acids. CDR1 DFQATT and CDR2 SNEGSKA come from the germline V gene (reference sequence). The CDR3 bases are TGCAGTGCCCTCCGGACCCTCACAGATACGCAGTATTTT. It yields the protein CSALRTLTDTQYF.

This clonotype was recorded a few times. The V and J genes are TRBV6-5 and TRBJ1-1, with D possibly being TRBD1 (6 bases). Germline loops: CDR1 MNHEY, CDR2 SVGAGI. The CDR3 has 17 residues. The V gene lost 0 bases and the J gene lost 0 bases, with 14 bases spanning the gap. The CDR3 is CASSYSAVRGMNTEAFF. CDR3 DNA: TGTGCCAGCAGTTACTCGGCGGTCAGGGGTATGAACACTGAAGCTTTCTTT.

The chain joins TRBV7-9 to TRBJ2-3; 7 bases match TRBD1. Germline CDR1 and CDR2: SEHNR and FQNEAQ (reference sequence). V was clipped by 2 bases and J by 3 bases; unmatched bases: 8. The CDR3 spans 16 residues. This chain's CDR3 is CASSLQRQGVTDTQYF. CDR3 bases: TGTGCCAGCAGCTTACAGCGCCAGGGGGTAACAGATACGCAGTATTTT.

This clonotype was recorded many times. This rearrangement joins TRBV6-6 to TRBJ2-1, with 8 positions matching TRBD2. The ends lost 6 bases at V and 4 bases at J; junction bases unmatched: 8. Germline assignment: CDR1 MNHNY and CDR2 SVGAGI (reference sequence). There are 15 residues in the CDR3. CDR3 sequence: CASRAAGVGYNEQFF. CDR3 DNA: TGTGCCAGCAGAGCAGCGGGAGTCGGGTACAATGAGCAGTTCTTC.

Ten or more counts support this clonotype. The chain recombines TRBV9 with TRBJ1-2, with D possibly being TRBD1 (5 bases). Germline V gene sequence: CDR1 SGDLS, CDR2 YYNGEE. The length of the CDR3 is 14 residues. V dropped 3 bases and J dropped 4 bases, with 13 bases sitting between them. The CDR3 coding sequence is TGTGCCAGCAGCGCAGGAATTGACAGCTATGGCTACACCTTC. This gives the protein CASSAGIDSYGYTF.

The V call is TRBV12-3 or TRBV12-4, the J call TRBJ2-1; no clear D. The V end was cut by 6 bases, the J end by 0 bases, with 18 bases between. The CDR3 contains 17 residues. This CDR3 reads CASSQWGYQSSYNEQFF. The CDR3 bases are TGTGCCAGCAGCCAATGGGGATACCAAAGCTCCTACAATGAGCAGTTCTTC.

The chain combines TRBV29-1 with TRBJ1-1; D not resolved. CDR1 is SQVTM and CDR2 is ANQGSEA in the germline V gene. With 3 bases removed from V and 3 bases from J, the gap between germline ends came to 8 bases. This CDR3 comprises 12 residues. This CDR3 is CSVDPAYTEAFF. In DNA form, the CDR3 reads TGCAGCGTTGACCCAGCCTACACTGAAGCTTTCTTT.

The J gene is TRBJ2-5, the V gene TRBV18, with unresolved D. Germline CDR1 KGHSH, CDR2 LQKENI. Trimming cost V 4 bases and J 1 base, with 7 bases left between them. The CDR3 totals 13 residues. CDR3 sequence reads: CASSRAIQETQYF. The CDR3 DNA reads TGTGCCAGCTCACGTGCCATCCAAGAGACCCAGTACTTC. The full variable domain, rest sourced from reference TRBV18 and TRBJ2-5, is NAGVMQNPRHLVRRRGQEARLRCSPMKGHSHVYWYRQLPEEGLKFMVYLQKENIIDESGMPKERFSAEFPKEGPSILRIQQVVRGDSAAYFCASSRAIQETQYFGPGTRLLVL.

This clonotype was seen only a few times. V is TRBV7-9 and J is TRBJ1-5, with D perhaps TRBD1 (5 bases). The CDR3 loop spans 12 amino acids. Germline CDR1 and CDR2: SEHNR and FQNEAQ (reference sequence). Trimming pared 5 bases from V and 5 bases from J, leaving 7 bases between. The CDR3 DNA follows: TGTGCCAGCAGCCGGGACTATCAGCCCCAGCATTTT. Translated, it gives CASSRDYQPQHF.

The rearrangement uses TRBV9 and TRBJ2-1; possible D gene TRBD2, 6 bases. This CDR3 contains 15 residues. Germline V gene data show CDR1 as SGDLS and CDR2 as YYNGEE. Deletions cut 3 bases from V and 4 bases from J, with 14 bases between. CDR3 nucleotides: TGTGCCAGCAGCGCCTCGGCCGGAGGGTACAATGAGCAGTTCTTC. This sequence encodes CASSASAGGYNEQFF.

The V call is TRBV15, the J call TRBJ2-1; a weak D match, TRBD2 (5 bases). The germline gives CDR1 LNHNV, CDR2 YYDKDF (reference sequence). The ends were cut back, 3 bases at V and 0 bases at J, with 12 bases in the middle. This CDR3 is 16 amino acids long. The CDR3 coding sequence is TGTGCCACCAGCAGGAGGGTGGTAAGCTCCTACAATGAGCAGTTCTTC. Amino acid sequence: CATSRRVVSSYNEQFF.

This clonotype was seen ten or more times. V is TRBV6-5 and J is TRBJ2-7, with D unresolved. The CDR3 covers 13 residues. V shed 6 bases and J shed 2 bases, with 11 bases lying between them. From germline, CDR1 is MNHEY and CDR2 SVGAGI. Written as DNA, the CDR3 is TGTGCCAGCAGCCCGAGTAGCACCTACGAGCAGTACTTC. Protein product: CASSPSSTYEQYF.

This clonotype occurred a few times. The CDR3, as DNA: TGTGCCACCAGCAGACCCGGTGGGACTAGCGGCACTGAGCAGTTCTTC. It specifies CATSRPGGTSGTEQFF. The chain links TRBV15 to TRBJ2-1, with TRBD2 matching 11 bases. The germline V gene encodes CDR1 LNHNV and CDR2 YYDKDF (reference sequence). J lost 9 bases, V lost 2 bases, and 9 bases had no gene match. This CDR3 spans 16 amino acids.

This clonotype turned up a few times. The rearrangement uses TRBV12-2 and TRBJ2-1. TRBV12-2 is a documented pseudogene. CDR3 size: 8 residues. The CDR3 loop is CVYNEQFF. The DNA of the CDR3 is TGCGTCTACAATGAGCAGTTCTTC.

This clonotype occurred many times. The gene calls are TRBV28 and TRBJ2-7; either TRBD1 or TRBD2 may fit D (5 bases each). The V gene lost 6 bases and the J gene lost 0 bases, with 6 bases spanning the gap. Germline CDR1 and CDR2: MDHEN and SYDVKM. The CDR3 totals 12 residues. The CDR3 protein is CASRGDSYEQYF. The CDR3 DNA follows: TGTGCCAGCAGGGGGGACTCCTACGAGCAGTACTTC.

The rearrangement joins TRBV20-1 to TRBJ1-4, with D possibly TRBD1 on 6 matching bases. This CDR3 has 13 amino acids. Trimming pared 4 bases from V and 7 bases from J, leaving 13 bases between. The germline gives CDR1 DFQATT, CDR2 SNEGSKA (reference sequence). CDR3 nucleotide sequence: TGCAGTGCTAAGTTACAGGGAAGTGAAAAACTGTTTTTT. Its translation is CSAKLQGSEKLFF.

The table lists this clonotype with a few counts. The chain links TRBV6-6 to TRBJ2-1; TRBD1 matches 12 bases. CDR3 length: 16 residues. Trimming took 0 bases from V and 7 from J; bases not matched to a gene: 4. CDR1 MNHNY and CDR2 SVGAGI come from the germline V gene (reference sequence). The CDR3 DNA follows: TGTGCCAGCAGTTACTCTGGGACAGGGGGCCGAAATGAGCAGTTCTTC. Its protein is CASSYSGTGGRNEQFF.

As for this clonotype: A much more abundant neighbour one base away suggests this may be a read error. V usage is TRBV20-1 and J usage is TRBJ2-1; maybe TRBD2 (7 bases). CDR1 and CDR2 from the germline V gene are DFQATT and SNEGSKA (reference sequence). The CDR3 length is 15 residues. V lost 4 bases to trimming and J lost 9 bases, with 22 bases between them. The CDR3 region is CSATPRGGSASEQFF. In DNA form, the CDR3 reads TGCAGTGCTACCCCGAGGGGGGGCTCAGCCAGTGAGCAGTTCTTC.